This entry concerns a single T cell receptor (beta chain). Its antigen is unknown. The data belong to a study of cytomegalovirus exposure and HLA in healthy donors. General study results and limits: Previously analyzed data showed that most TCR beta V segments were productive at a frequency of about 90% or about 30%. TCR beta sequences reportedly predicted most subjects' HLA-A and HLA-B alleles accurately.

A multiplex PCR was run with 60 Vbeta primers and 13 Jbeta primers. Profiling relied on immunoSEQ multiplex PCR, and the TCRdb table lists in-frame clones only, not all of them. The sample contains some 40,000 clones, more than 50% of which appear only once. The CDR3 length is 15 residues. The V gene end was trimmed by 5 bases and the J gene end by 2 bases; junction bases not matched to a gene: 8. The V gene's germline CDR1 is LGHNA and CDR2 YSLEER. Healthy individuals who donated bone marrow served as the donors. This rearrangement joins TRBV4-3 to TRBJ2-7; 8 nucleotides match TRBD1. This TCR derives from a woman in her 40s in good health and CMV-seropositive. Sequencing was performed on PBMCs. CDR3 nucleotide sequence: TGCGCCAGCAGCGCAGTGGACAGGGTGCCCTACGAGCAGTACTTC. It yields the protein CASSAVDRVPYEQYF.